The present entry profiles one T cell receptor (beta chain) with its context. In its sample, this clonotype was seen many times. The antigen it recognizes is unknown. Base qualities are not at hand, and no much larger clone is one base apart. This sample was included in a study of T cells in Graves' hyperthyroidism and ophthalmopathy (dated by TCRdb to the late 2010s). In terms of the full investigation: Peripheral blood samples were taken at initial diagnosis, before any treatment was given. The study also compared thyroid tissue and blood T-cell repertoires from a handful of Graves' hyperthyroidism patients. Prospective prediction of ophthalmopathy was tested in an independent validation cohort of fewer than 20 hyperthyroidism patients and approximately 17 patients who later progressed to ophthalmopathy. Once sampling was done, hyperthyroidism patients were given methimazole at a starting dose of 30 mg daily, whereas ophthalmopathy patients were given high-dose intravenous methylprednisolone. According to the paper, TCR Vbeta CDR3 sequencing was carried out on some 130 peripheral blood samples, which came from 40 to 45 ophthalmopathy, roughly 75 hyperthyroidism and roughly 17 progressor patients. A discovery cohort of about a hundred patients, about 40 with Graves' ophthalmopathy and 57 with stable Graves' hyperthyroidism, was used to find distinguishing TCR V-J signatures. The approximately 100 discovery patients were randomly split 7:3 into training and test sets. Points the paper makes about the study in general: In cross-validation, a model built on a 13 V-J signature told ophthalmopathy apart from stable hyperthyroidism with under 90% sensitivity and roughly 81% specificity, and in testing the same model reached 80%/75%. In validation, the model predicted progression to ophthalmopathy a median of about 6.5 months before onset, with approximately 70% sensitivity and more than 72% specificity. No statistical method was used to set the sample size in advance, and investigators knew the group allocation. Most expanded thyroid clonotypes (frequency above 0.001) were also found in blood, which suggests that blood repertoires may mirror thyroid immune responses.

Graves' hyperthyroidism was defined as stable when no progression to ophthalmopathy occurred over 18 months of follow-up. Hyperthyroidism patients were newly diagnosed, had a disease duration of under 2 months, and were aged 18 to 65 years. Exclusion was applied to patients with uncontrolled infections, other autoimmune diseases, pregnancy or lactation. Diagnoses were established on the basis of clinical symptoms, serum thyroxine and TRAb, thyroid ultrasound, and orbital computed tomography. Ficoll-Paque density gradient centrifugation was used to isolate PBMCs from approximately 11 ml of fresh peripheral blood. Trizol reagent was used to extract total RNA, and RNA quality was then checked on an Agilent 2100 Bioanalyzer. Amplification of TCR beta CDR3 regions was carried out from RNA transcripts. A first-round RT-PCR of the TCR CDR3 used the HTBI primer set with the Qiagen OneStep RT-PCR kit. Libraries were constructed in a second round of multiplex PCR, after which size selection and purification were performed. Libraries were sequenced paired-end with 100 bp reads on an Illumina HiSeq2000. The source study handled its data this way. Raw data were processed with SOAPnuke, discarding reads with adapters, uncalled bases, mean Phred below 15, or no exact constant-primer or identifier match. High-quality paired reads were merged with COPE v1.2.5, and unique nucleotide sequences were defined as clonotypes. MiTCR v1.1 was used to align clonotypes to the IMGT TRBV, TRBD and TRBJ reference segments. Analysis was restricted to V-J combinations with a frequency above 0.0001, which covered 99.2% of repertoires. A TCS score was defined as the ratio of F50 (clonal expansion) to E x V (chaos), with BLOSUM62-based TCRdist applied between CDR3 peptides within each V-J. Welch's t-statistics and random forest reduced 500 to 650 V-J features to 10 to 15, which were used in a naive Bayes classifier (R e1071). TCRdb reworked the public reads: Q25 trimming with fastp, MiXCR clone assembly, productive beta chains retained. Entries that share a CDR3 protein sequence are merged under the most common genes and DNA. Here the V and J calls rest on TCRdb's processing, not on the authors' analysis. The sample table contains approximately 640,000 distinct CDR3 sequences; only one count was recorded for approximately 15% of them. The ten largest make up roughly 15% of the sample.

The source is a man aged 45-65 years with Graves' hyperthyroidism. Sequenced input: blood.

The base sequence is TGTGCCAGCAGTCCAAAGGGACAGGCGGAGACTGAAGCTTTCTTT. Protein translation: CASSPKGQAETEAFF. The sequence is built from TRBV12-3 or TRBV12-4 and TRBJ1-1, with TRBD1 identical over 8 junction bases. Clipping removes 5 bases from V and 5 bases from J, with 10 as the unmatched junction base count. The CDR3 spans 15 residues, from the cysteine through the phenylalanine. CDR3 DNA is the only sequence kept; it has 45 bases, read in frame from the first base.